One and the same sample provided the 8 T cell receptor beta chains below, sequenced in a study of response to subunit inactivated influenza vaccine. TCRdb passed the RT-PCR reads through MiXCR, listing each CDR3 protein once. This repertoire shows around 200,000 distinct CDR3 sequences, about 9% found once; its top ten account for roughly a tenth. This sample comprised non-naive T cells sorted from PBMCs, obtained on the day of vaccination. These receptors originate from a man aged 45 to 65 who received an inactivated influenza vaccine.

This clonotype was observed at least ten times. The chain employs TRBV5-1 and TRBJ2-5, with TRBD2 matching 13 bases. The germline gives CDR1 SGHRS, CDR2 YFSETQ. This CDR3 has 15 amino acids. V trimming: 4 bases; J trimming: 4 bases; junction bases outside the gene matches: 4. CDR3 sequence (DNA): TGCGCCAGCAGCCCGGGACTAGCGGGATTAGAGACCCAGTACTTC. Translated: CASSPGLAGLETQYF.

This clonotype appeared many times. V usage is TRBV7-8 and J usage is TRBJ2-1; no clear D. The CDR3 covers 15 residues. Per the germline V gene, CDR1 is SGHVS and CDR2 is FQNEAQ. V was trimmed by 0 bases and J by 6 bases, leaving 12 bases between them. The CDR3 nucleotides read TGTGCCAGCAGCTTAGCGCCGGTCAACCCCAATGAGCAGTTCTTC. Encoded protein: CASSLAPVNPNEQFF. The full variable domain, completed using reference TRBV7-8 and TRBJ2-1, is GAGVSQSPRYKVAKRGQDVALRCDPISGHVSLFWYQQALGQGPEFLTYFQNEAQLDKSGLPSDRFFAERPEGSVSTLKIQRTQQEDSAVYLCASSLAPVNPNEQFFGPGTRLTVL.

This clonotype was detected many times. J is TRBJ2-1 and V is TRBV12-3 or TRBV12-4, with a tentative D call TRBD1 (6 bases). The CDR3 contains 12 residues. V was clipped by 0 bases and J by 16 bases, with 13 bases between them. The CDR3 DNA reads TGTGCCAGCAGTTTAGCGCAAGGACAGCTTTTCTTC. As protein: CASSLAQGQLFF.

CDR3 amino acids: CASSVGRGLSYEQYF. The CDR3 nucleotides are TGTGCCAGCAGTGTGGGGAGGGGGCTCTCCTACGAGCAGTACTTC. The chain combines TRBV2 with TRBJ2-7; perhaps D is TRBD1 or TRBD2 (7 bases each). Germline V CDR1 and CDR2: SNHLY, FYNNEI. V was shortened by 4 bases and J by 0 bases, with 13 bases between the two germline ends. The CDR3 totals 15 residues. Using reference TRBV2 and TRBJ2-7 for the parts outside the CDR3, the full variable domain is EPEVTQTPSHQVTQMGQEVILRCVPISNHLYFYWYRQILGQKVEFLVSFYNNEISEKSEIFDDQFSVERPDGSNFTLKIRSTKLEDSAMYFCASSVGRGLSYEQYFGPGTRLTVT.

J is TRBJ2-2 and V is TRBV14; D unclear. Germline V CDR1 and CDR2: SGHDN, FVKESK. The CDR3 spans 14 residues. V was trimmed by 6 bases and J by 6 bases, leaving 14 bases between them. The CDR3 sequence: CASRLSVGAGELFF. CDR3 in DNA: TGTGCCAGCAGACTCTCCGTCGGCGCCGGGGAGCTGTTTTTT.

The gene calls are TRBV6-6 and TRBJ1-2; a possible D gene is TRBD1 (6 bases). The CDR3 is 13 amino acids. Deletions cut 2 bases from V and 8 bases from J, with 12 bases between. CDR1 is MNHNY, CDR2 SVGAGI, per germline (reference sequence). CDR3 coding DNA: TGTGCCAGCAGTTACGGGGGGGCGCGAGGCTACACCTTC. This encodes CASSYGGARGYTF.

This clonotype has ten or more counts. The V gene is TRBV11-2, the J gene TRBJ1-6; 7 bases match TRBD1. The CDR3 sequence is 16 residues long. Germline V gives CDR1 SGHAT, CDR2 FQNNGV. Trimming removed 5 bases from V and 10 bases from J; junction bases left unmatched: 14. CDR3 amino acids: CASSRGQWVVKSPLHF. The CDR3 bases are TGTGCCAGCAGCCGGGGACAGTGGGTGGTTAAATCACCCCTCCACTTT.

This clonotype was picked up a small number of times. The chain employs TRBV7-2 and TRBJ2-2; tentatively, D is TRBD1 (6 bases). This CDR3 has 14 residues. V lost 4 bases and J 5 bases, leaving 11 bases between the germline ends. The germline gives CDR1 SGHTA, CDR2 FQGNSA. In DNA form, the CDR3 reads TGTGCCAGCAGCTACACCAGGGGTACCGGGGAGCTGTTTTTT. Protein: CASSYTRGTGELFF.